Below, 30 T cell receptor beta chains from the same sample are listed, as sequenced in a study of regulatory T cells in long-lasting Graves disease. Construction of TCR beta libraries relied on iRepertoire HTBI primers and on Arm-PCR targeting CDR3 regions. In TCRdb, the multiplex PCR reads were re-called with MiXCR into one record per CDR3 protein. Among about 460,000 distinct CDR3 sequences listed, about 14% were seen once. The time point: newly diagnosed GD, antithyroid drugs for less than 3 months. Following extraction of RNA from PBMCs, that RNA was used to make the TCR library. These data were also reused for a study on T cells in Graves' hyperthyroidism and ophthalmopathy.

The sequences come from peripheral blood mononuclear cells (PBMCs), collected at new diagnosis, from a patient treated with antithyroid drugs. The source is a woman in her fifties or sixties with Graves disease.

The sample holds many counts of this clonotype. This chain connects TRBV20-1 to TRBJ2-5; TRBD2 matches 7 bases. From germline, CDR1 is DFQATT and CDR2 SNEGSKA (reference sequence). V shed 7 bases, J shed 4 bases, and the junction held 21 bases outside the gene matches. This CDR3 has 17 amino acids. The CDR3 DNA follows: TGCAGTGTCAATCTCCCGGGACCGGGACTAACAATAGAGACCCAGTACTTC. Translating it yields CSVNLPGPGLTIETQYF.

As for this clonotype: No conserved phenylalanine or tryptophan is present at the end of the CDR3, so a read error is the likely explanation. The chain employs TRBV9 and TRBJ2-5; 10 positions match TRBD2. V lost 4 bases, J lost 0 bases, and 9 bases stayed unmatched. The germline V gene encodes CDR1 SGDLS and CDR2 YYNGEE. CDR3 length equals 17 residues. DNA for the CDR3: TGTGCCAGCAGCCCCCCGGGGGGACTAGCGCACCAAGAGACCCAGTACGTC. The encoded protein is CASSPPGGLAHQETQYV.

The chain has TRBV20-1 and TRBJ2-2; TRBD1 matches at 8 bases. The CDR3 length is 14 residues. Germline assignment: CDR1 DFQATT and CDR2 SNEGSKA (reference sequence). V shed 6 bases and J 5 bases; nucleotides not matched to a gene: 8. The CDR3 DNA reads TGCAGTGCAGCGGACAGGGTCGGGACCGGGGAGCTGTTTTTT. It codes for CSAADRVGTGELFF.

This clonotype was observed at least ten times. The V gene is TRBV6-2 or TRBV6-3, the J gene TRBJ2-3; 11 bases line up with TRBD2. Germline loops: CDR1 MNHEY, CDR2 SVGEGT. The CDR3 has 20 residues. Unmatched junction bases numbered 18, after V lost 5 bases and J lost 2 bases. CDR3: CASSQHGVKTTSGNTDTQYF. In DNA form, the CDR3 reads TGTGCCAGCAGTCAACATGGGGTGAAGACGACTAGCGGGAACACAGATACGCAGTATTTT.

At least ten counts were recorded for this clonotype. V usage is TRBV7-8 and J usage is TRBJ2-3; a weak D match, TRBD2 (5 bases). The CDR3 totals 16 residues. Trimming pared 7 bases from V and 6 bases from J, leaving 23 bases between. Per the germline V gene, CDR1 is SGHVS and CDR2 is FQNEAQ. This chain's CDR3 is CASTRSPGNNQDTQYF. The CDR3 DNA reads as TGTGCCAGCACTCGGTCTCCCGGGAACAATCAGGATACGCAGTATTTT.

In this sample, this clonotype turned up many times. The chain uses TRBV2 and TRBJ2-1; TRBD2 matches at 11 bases. V trimming: 4 bases; J trimming: 6 bases; junction bases outside the gene matches: 5. Germline V gene sequence: CDR1 SNHLY, CDR2 FYNNEI. The CDR3 runs 15 residues. CDR3 DNA: TGTGCCAGCAGTGCGATAGCGGGAGGGCTCAATGAGCAGTTCTTC. Translation: CASSAIAGGLNEQFF. Full variable domain (rest looked up from reference TRBV2 and TRBJ2-1): EPEVTQTPSHQVTQMGQEVILRCVPISNHLYFYWYRQILGQKVEFLVSFYNNEISEKSEIFDDQFSVERPDGSNFTLKIRSTKLEDSAMYFCASSAIAGGLNEQFFGPGTRLTVL.

The V and J genes are TRBV11-1 and TRBJ2-1; 12 bases fit TRBD2. This CDR3 region has 16 residues. The germline V gene encodes CDR1 SGHAT and CDR2 FQDESV (reference sequence). The trim removed 5 bases at V and 9 bases at J, leaving 11 bases unmatched. DNA of the CDR3: TGTGCCAGCAGCCCTATCAGCGGGACTAGCGGGTTTGAGCAGTTCTTC. Its translation: CASSPISGTSGFEQFF.

This clonotype was counted ten times or more. The rearrangement joins TRBV10-1 to TRBJ2-3; tentative D call: TRBD2 (5 bases). The CDR3 is made up of 14 amino acids. Trimming cost V 4 bases and J 0 bases, with 8 bases left between them. Germline loops: CDR1 WNHNN, CDR2 SYGVQD (reference sequence). The CDR3 region is CASSGEYSTDTQYF. The CDR3 region has the DNA TGCGCCAGCAGTGGGGAGTATAGCACAGATACGCAGTATTTT.

This clonotype was found many times. The chain joins TRBV28 to TRBJ2-2; 8 bases line up with TRBD2. The V gene end was trimmed by 5 bases and the J gene end by 3 bases; junction bases not matched to a gene: 5. Germline loops: CDR1 MDHEN, CDR2 SYDVKM. The CDR3 is 15 residues long. The DNA for the CDR3 is TGTGCCAGCAGTACCGGGGGGGCGCACACCGGGGAGCTGTTTTTT. Its translation is CASSTGGAHTGELFF.

In DNA form, the CDR3 reads TGTGCCAGCAGCAGCCGGGCCTTTGAAGCTTTCTTT. The encoded protein is CASSSRAFEAFF. The genes are TRBV6-1 and TRBJ1-1; no clear D. Germline V gene data show CDR1 as MNHNS and CDR2 as SASEGT. The CDR3 runs to 12 residues. Trimming shortened V by 6 bases and J by 7 bases, and 12 bases separated the two germline ends.

This clonotype has just a few counts. The chain is built from TRBV15 and TRBJ1-4; D not resolved. The CDR3 loop spans 15 amino acids. Per germline, CDR1 LNHNV and CDR2 YYDKDF (reference sequence). The V end was cut by 0 bases, the J end by 1 base, with 6 bases between. In DNA form, the CDR3 reads TGTGCCACCAGCAGAGATCGGGGAACTAATGAAAAACTGTTTTTT. Protein: CATSRDRGTNEKLFF.

The CDR3 coding sequence is TGTGCCTGGAAGCCTAGCGGGAGCTACCAAGGAATCCAAGAGACCCAGTACTTC. Its translation: CAWKPSGSYQGIQETQYF. The chain is built from TRBV30 and TRBJ2-5, with 10 bases that match TRBD2. This CDR3 comprises 18 residues. CDR1 is GTSNPN, CDR2 SVGIG, per germline (reference sequence). V gave up 4 bases and J gave up 1 base; unmatched junction bases: 15. Complete variable domain (other parts from reference TRBV30 and TRBJ2-5): SQTIHQWPATLVQPVGSPLSLECTVEGTSNPNLYWYRQAAGRGLQLLFYSVGIGQISSEVPQNLSASRPQDRQFILSSKKLLLSDSGFYLCAWKPSGSYQGIQETQYFGPGTRLLVL.

The genes are TRBV3-1 and TRBJ2-1, with D possibly TRBD1 on 5 matching bases. The CDR3 runs to 15 residues. Per germline, CDR1 LGHDT and CDR2 YNNKEL (reference sequence). The ends were cut back, 2 bases at V and 6 bases at J, with 14 bases in the middle. Written as DNA, the CDR3 is TGTGCCAGCAGCCAATTACAGGACGACTCCAATGAGCAGTTCTTC. Encoded protein: CASSQLQDDSNEQFF.

J is TRBJ2-5 and V is TRBV25-1; a possible D gene is TRBD2 (6 bases). In germline, CDR1 is MGHDK, CDR2 SYGVNS. The CDR3 length is 15 residues. Deletions cut 8 bases from V and 3 bases from J, with 19 bases between. In nucleotides, the CDR3 is TGTGCCAGCGGTTTAATGAGGGCGGGAAAAGAGACCCAGTACTTC. Encoded protein: CASGLMRAGKETQYF.

V is TRBV5-6 and J is TRBJ2-7; 9 bases are a match to TRBD2. Germline lookup yields CDR1 SGHDT and CDR2 YYEEEE. Losses at the gene ends were 0 bases for V and 2 bases for J; bases not matched to a gene: 6. The CDR3 is made up of 16 amino acids. CDR3 in amino acids: CASSLGAGGPTYEQYF. The CDR3 DNA follows: TGTGCCAGCAGCTTGGGGGCGGGAGGGCCCACCTACGAGCAGTACTTC. Combining the CDR3 with reference TRBV5-6 and TRBJ2-7 gives the whole variable domain DAGVTQSPTHLIKTRGQQVTLRCSPKSGHDTVSWYQQALGQGPQFIFQYYEEEERQRGNFPDRFSGHQFPNYSSELNVNALLLGDSALYLCASSLGAGGPTYEQYFGPGTRLTVT.

This clonotype was observed a handful of times. The chain couples TRBV18 to TRBJ1-1; TRBD1 agrees at 7 bases. Germline CDR1 is KGHSH and CDR2 is LQKENI. V shed 5 bases and J 1 base; nucleotides not matched to a gene: 7. The CDR3 covers 15 residues. The DNA of the CDR3 is TGTGCCAGCTCAAGGGACAGCGGCTCGAACACTGAAGCTTTCTTT. It codes for CASSRDSGSNTEAFF.

The V and J genes are TRBV29-1 and TRBJ1-4; D remains unclear. Germline values: CDR1 SQVTM, CDR2 ANQGSEA. The V end was cut by 0 bases, the J end by 8 bases, with 16 bases between. This CDR3 region has 15 residues. In nucleotides, the CDR3 is TGCAGCGTTGAAGATCAACGGTCGGGAGGAGAAAAACTGTTTTTT. It specifies CSVEDQRSGGEKLFF. Combining the CDR3 with reference TRBV29-1 and TRBJ1-4 gives the whole variable domain SAVISQKPSRDICQRGTSLTIQCQVDSQVTMMFWYRQQPGQSLTLIATANQGSEATYESGFVIDKFPISRPNLTFSTLTVSNMSPEDSSIYLCSVEDQRSGGEKLFFGSGTQLSVL.

This clonotype was observed a handful of times. The rearrangement joins TRBV9 to TRBJ2-7; D is undetermined. This CDR3 spans 15 amino acids. CDR1 is SGDLS, CDR2 YYNGEE, per germline. V lost 0 bases and J lost 2, with 12 bases in between. The CDR3 DNA reads TGTGCCAGCAGCGTAGCCGACCACCAGACCTACGAGCAGTACTTC. This translates into CASSVADHQTYEQYF.

This clonotype was detected many times. The CDR3 is CASSLSTGQGAADTQYF. The CDR3, as DNA: TGTGCCAGCAGTTTATCGACGGGACAGGGGGCGGCAGATACGCAGTATTTT. The chain couples TRBV27 to TRBJ2-3, with 12 nucleotides matching TRBD1. The CDR3 runs to 17 residues. In germline, CDR1 is MNHEY, CDR2 SMNVEV (reference sequence). V was pared by 0 bases and J by 4 bases, with 5 bases of the junction left unmatched.

This clonotype was observed many times. The J gene is TRBJ1-5, the V gene TRBV28; D is unclear. CDR3 length equals 12 residues. Germline V gives CDR1 MDHEN, CDR2 SYDVKM. Trimming shortened V by 6 bases and J by 9 bases, and 12 bases separated the two germline ends. The CDR3: CASSLPRGPQHF. In DNA form, the CDR3 reads TGTGCCAGCAGCCTCCCCCGGGGGCCCCAGCATTTT.

To note about this clonotype: Being one base from a much bigger clone, this may be a read error. The J gene is TRBJ2-1, the V gene TRBV13; D gene uncertain. The CDR3 length is 14 residues. CDR1 PRHDT and CDR2 FYEKMQ come from the germline V gene (reference sequence). V was trimmed by 0 bases and J by 0 bases, leaving 3 bases between them. CDR3 in DNA: TGTGCCAGCAGCTTAGGGAACTCCTACAATGAGCAGTTCTTC. It is translated as CASSLGNSYNEQFF.

This sequence joins TRBV28 and TRBJ2-7, with no clear D. Germline V lookup: CDR1 MDHEN, CDR2 SYDVKM. The CDR3 has 13 amino acids. Deletions cut 5 bases from V and 2 bases from J, with 10 bases between. The CDR3 loop is CASSMKSPYEQYF. For the CDR3, the DNA is TGTGCCAGCAGTATGAAGAGTCCCTACGAGCAGTACTTC.

CDR3 bases: TGCAGTGCCCTTACTAGAAATGAGCAGTTCTTC. Protein product: CSALTRNEQFF. The gene calls are TRBV20-1 and TRBJ2-1; possibly TRBD2 for D (5 bases). The V end lost 6 bases, the J end lost 7 bases, and 10 bases lay between the germline ends. Germline CDR1 DFQATT, CDR2 SNEGSKA (reference sequence). The CDR3 has 11 residues.

This chain links TRBV30 with TRBJ1-3; maybe TRBD1 (5 bases). CDR1 GTSNPN and CDR2 SVGIG come from the germline V gene (reference sequence). With 3 bases removed from V and 6 bases from J, the gap between germline ends came to 9 bases. The CDR3 contains 12 residues. The CDR3 region has the DNA TGTGCCTGGAGCGGGGACCTAAACACCATATATTTT. Residues: CAWSGDLNTIYF.

This clonotype was recorded at least ten times. The rearrangement uses TRBV28 and TRBJ2-7; TRBD2 might be the D (5 bases). V shed 3 bases and J shed 5 bases, with 17 bases lying between them. CDR3 size: 15 residues. Germline V gene lookup returns CDR1 MDHEN and CDR2 SYDVKM. CDR3 sequence (DNA): TGTGCCAGCAGTTTTCCCCCCCGCGGGCGAAACGAGCAGTACTTC. This encodes CASSFPPRGRNEQYF.

In this sample, this clonotype turned up many times. The chain joins TRBV2 to TRBJ2-3; D is ambiguous. The germline CDR1 and CDR2 sequences are SNHLY and FYNNEI. This CDR3 has 13 amino acids. Trimming pared 4 bases from V and 2 bases from J, leaving 7 bases between. The CDR3 region has the DNA TGTGCCAGCAGTGGTCAACCCACAGATACGCAGTATTTT. Translation: CASSGQPTDTQYF.

The genes are TRBV18 and TRBJ2-3, with D possibly TRBD2 on 6 matching bases. The V and J ends lost 5 bases and 0 bases respectively, with 12 bases between them. The CDR3 is 15 residues long. Germline V CDR1 and CDR2: KGHSH, LQKENI. The CDR3 sequence: CASSGRDRSTDTQYF. The CDR3, as DNA: TGTGCCAGCTCAGGGCGGGATCGCAGCACAGATACGCAGTATTTT.

This clonotype was found many times. The chain has TRBV7-8 and TRBJ2-7; tentative D call: TRBD2 (5 bases). There are 16 residues in the CDR3. Germline V gives CDR1 SGHVS, CDR2 FQNEAQ. V dropped 4 bases and J dropped 0 bases, with 16 bases sitting between them. The CDR3 spells CASSWERVMSSYEQYF. For the CDR3, the DNA is TGTGCCAGCAGCTGGGAGAGGGTCATGAGCTCCTACGAGCAGTACTTC.

There are a few counts of this clonotype. The chain is built from TRBV19 and TRBJ2-1, with D perhaps assigned TRBD1 or TRBD2 (5 bases each). The V end lost 7 bases, the J end lost 0 bases, and 13 bases lay between the germline ends. The CDR3 sequence is 15 residues long. Germline CDR1 LNHDA, CDR2 SQIVND (reference sequence). The CDR3 protein is CASNSGASSYNEQFF. The CDR3 coding sequence is TGTGCCAGTAACTCCGGGGCGAGCTCCTACAATGAGCAGTTCTTC.

This clonotype was recorded at least ten times. The chain carries TRBV11-2 and TRBJ2-7; D remains ambiguous. The germline CDR1 and CDR2 sequences are SGHAT and FQNNGV. The CDR3 is 12 amino acids. V was shortened by 5 bases and J by 7 bases, with 12 bases between the two germline ends. DNA of the CDR3: TGTGCCAGCAGCCCGCATCCGGGTGAGCAGTACTTC. Residues: CASSPHPGEQYF.